The entry below describes one T cell receptor beta chain. The antigen is undetermined. The lymph nodes were axillary draining lymph nodes from breast cancer patients. Each CDR3 protein gets one entry after TCRdb re-called the multiplex PCR reads with MiXCR. The table records approximately 90,000 distinct CDR3 sequences, approximately 31% of them present only once. Between the trimmed V and J ends, which lost 4 bases and 8 bases, there was a span of 6 bases. Germline CDR1 is SNHLY and CDR2 is FYNNEI. The CDR3 is 12 amino acids. The data were obtained in a study of breast tumors, draining lymph nodes, adjacent tissues. General study results and limits: Compared with lymph nodes, tumors were less diverse; compared with nontumor tissue, more. Data fit most tumor T cells coming from lymph node, expanding in tumor.

The chain couples TRBV2 to TRBJ1-6; D is unclear. This sequence was found in a female donor with breast cancer. Some clones in this sample may be carry-over from other donors' samples. Specimen: axillary lymph node tissue. The CDR3 DNA sequence: TGTGCCAGCAGTGGGAACTATTCACCCCTCCACTTT. Its protein product is CASSGNYSPLHF.